This passage covers 21 T cell receptor beta chains from one sample sequenced in a study of T-cell reconstitution after alpha-beta-depleted transplantation in children (dated by TCRdb to 2016 to 2017). The receptor library was made with PCR. The data were produced on an Illumina HiSeq 2500. To normalize quantification of the TCRbeta repertoire, the TCR libraries were built with molecular barcoding that relied on unique molecular identifiers. TCRdb ran its own pipeline on the public reads, namely fastp trimming at Q25 and MiXCR clone calling, and kept in-frame beta chains. A single entry per CDR3 protein holds the most common genes and DNA from its merged rows. The sample table holds about 480,000 distinct CDR3 sequences, of which roughly an eighth were seen once. The ten largest account for around 5.6% of the sample. This specimen was PBMCs from the stem cell graft donor, taken from the stem cell graft. The receptors shown here come from a human donor who donated a stem cell graft to a child with combined immunodeficiency.

The gene calls are TRBV28 and TRBJ1-2; tentative D call: TRBD1 (6 bases). The germline CDR1 and CDR2 sequences are MDHEN and SYDVKM. V lost 6 bases and J 6 bases, leaving 14 bases between the germline ends. The CDR3 extends over 13 amino acids. The CDR3 DNA reads TGTGCCAGCAGCTCCAACAGGGAAGATGGCTACACCTTC. Translated: CASSSNREDGYTF.

The chain links TRBV10-3 to TRBJ2-7; TRBD2 matches 8 bases. Germline assignment: CDR1 ENHRY and CDR2 SYGVKD. With 3 bases clipped from V and 0 bases from J, the junction kept 4 bases outside the gene matches. This CDR3 comprises 15 residues. CDR3 region: CAISDERGLSYEQYF. DNA for the CDR3: TGTGCCATCAGTGACGAGCGGGGGCTCTCCTACGAGCAGTACTTC.

V usage is TRBV7-6 and J usage is TRBJ1-1, with D perhaps TRBD1 (5 bases). The CDR3 sequence is 13 residues long. Trimming shortened V by 8 bases and J by 1 base, and 11 bases separated the two germline ends. CDR1 and CDR2 (germline): SGHVS, FNYEAQ. CDR3 bases: TGTGCCAGCGGAAACACAGGGAACACTGAAGCTTTCTTT. This codes for CASGNTGNTEAFF.

This clonotype was counted a few times. This chain uses TRBV7-9 with TRBJ2-2, with D unclear. Germline CDR1 and CDR2: SEHNR and FQNEAQ (reference sequence). Between the trimmed V and J ends, which lost 5 bases and 5 bases, there was a span of 6 bases. The CDR3 contains 12 residues. The CDR3 spells CASSQVTGELFF. The DNA for the CDR3 is TGTGCCAGCAGCCAGGTGACCGGGGAGCTGTTTTTT. The variable domain in full, completed from reference TRBV7-9 and TRBJ2-2, reads DTGVSQNPRHKITKRGQNVTFRCDPISEHNRLYWYRQTLGQGPEFLTYFQNEAQLEKSRLLSDRFSAERPKGSFSTLEIQRTEQGDSAMYLCASSQVTGELFFGEGSRLTVL.

The V call is TRBV20-1, the J call TRBJ2-1, with D possibly TRBD1 on 6 matching bases. Germline CDR1 and CDR2: DFQATT and SNEGSKA (reference sequence). Deletions cut 6 bases from V and 9 bases from J, with 18 bases between. This CDR3 contains 13 residues. DNA of the CDR3: TGCAGTGCGGGGACACCCGAGGCGGGTGAGCAGTTCTTC. Amino acids: CSAGTPEAGEQFF.

This clonotype has just a few counts. The V gene is TRBV20-1, the J gene TRBJ2-3, with no clear D. This CDR3 comprises 14 residues. Germline CDR1 is DFQATT and CDR2 is SNEGSKA (reference sequence). Trimming removed 6 bases at V and 5 bases at J, with 18 bases between. In DNA, the CDR3 is TGCAGTGCCCCGGATAGGGCCGTGATAGATACGCAGTATTTT. It yields the protein CSAPDRAVIDTQYF.

This chain uses TRBV2 with TRBJ2-7; 8 nucleotides align to TRBD1. The CDR3 length is 15 residues. The trim removed 5 bases at V and 2 bases at J, leaving 8 bases unmatched. Germline CDR1 SNHLY, CDR2 FYNNEI. CDR3 nucleotides: TGTGCCAGCAGTCTTCGGACAGGGTTCACCTACGAGCAGTACTTC. This gives the protein CASSLRTGFTYEQYF.

CDR3 residues: CASTEQAIQETQYF. Written as DNA, the CDR3 is TGCGCCAGCACCGAACAGGCCATCCAAGAGACCCAGTACTTC. The rearrangement uses TRBV5-1 and TRBJ2-5, with D possibly being TRBD1 (5 bases). The CDR3 runs to 14 residues. Trimming took off 6 bases at V and 1 base at J, with 13 bases between the two ends. Germline CDR1 and CDR2: SGHRS and YFSETQ.

The chain has TRBV9 and TRBJ2-1, with TRBD2 identical over 14 bases. V trimming: 8 bases; J trimming: 7 bases; junction bases outside the gene matches: 11. Germline V gives CDR1 SGDLS, CDR2 YYNGEE. CDR3 length equals 16 residues. Here the CDR3 reads CASTGGTSGSLNEQFF. The CDR3 bases are TGTGCCAGTACCGGCGGGACTAGCGGGAGTCTGAATGAGCAGTTCTTC.

This clonotype was seen more than once but under ten times. The rearrangement links TRBV12-3 or TRBV12-4 to TRBJ2-7; 11 bases are shared with TRBD2. Trimming removed 5 bases from V and 7 bases from J; junction bases left unmatched: 13. The CDR3 contains 16 residues. The CDR3 sequence: CASSPLAGGLAGEQYF. DNA for the CDR3: TGTGCCAGCAGTCCCTTAGCGGGGGGGCTAGCTGGGGAGCAGTACTTC.

This clonotype was observed at least ten times. This rearrangement joins TRBV29-1 to TRBJ2-1; D remains ambiguous. Between the trimmed V and J ends, which lost 7 bases and 7 bases, there was a span of 8 bases. This CDR3 is 10 amino acids long. CDR1 and CDR2 (germline): SQVTM, ANQGSEA. The CDR3: CSAVKNEQFF. DNA for the CDR3: TGCAGCGCTGTTAAGAATGAGCAGTTCTTC.

This clonotype was counted many times. The chain employs TRBV29-1 and TRBJ2-7; D is possibly TRBD2 (6 bases). This CDR3 is built from 11 residues. Germline V gene data show CDR1 as SQVTM and CDR2 as ANQGSEA. V was shortened by 4 bases and J by 6 bases, with 10 bases between the two germline ends. CDR3 region: CSVALAREQYF. DNA of the CDR3: TGCAGCGTTGCACTAGCTCGCGAGCAGTACTTC.

Comment on this clonotype: A read error is possible here, since a much larger clone lies one base away. The gene calls are TRBV6-5 and TRBJ2-1; no clear D gene. V was pared by 0 bases and J by 5 bases, with 8 bases between. Per germline, CDR1 MNHEY and CDR2 SVGAGI. CDR3 length equals 14 residues. The CDR3 is CASSYSLSHNEQFF. CDR3 nucleotide sequence: TGTGCCAGCAGTTACTCCCTTAGCCACAATGAGCAGTTCTTC.

Ten or more counts support this clonotype. J is TRBJ2-2 and V is TRBV12-3 or TRBV12-4; maybe TRBD2 (6 bases). V lost 10 bases and J lost 4, with 13 bases in between. The CDR3 is 13 residues long. This CDR3 reads CATRLGGTGELFF. The DNA of the CDR3 is TGTGCCACCCGACTAGGAGGCACCGGGGAGCTGTTTTTT.

This clonotype was seen many times. The rearrangement links TRBV28 to TRBJ2-2, with TRBD1 as a possible D gene (6 bases). CDR3 length: 13 residues. In germline, CDR1 is MDHEN, CDR2 SYDVKM. The ends were cut back, 6 bases at V and 7 bases at J, with 12 bases in the middle. The CDR3 bases are TGTGCCAGCAGCCCTACAGGGAACGGGGAGCTGTTTTTT. This encodes CASSPTGNGELFF.

In its sample, this clonotype was seen a few times. V is TRBV30 and J is TRBJ2-7; D is perhaps TRBD1 (6 bases). Trimming removed 5 bases at V and 4 bases at J, with 9 bases between. The CDR3 runs to 11 residues. The germline gives CDR1 GTSNPN, CDR2 SVGIG (reference sequence). Here the CDR3 reads CAWGGQYEQYF. CDR3 nucleotides: TGTGCCTGGGGAGGACAGTACGAGCAGTACTTC.

The chain links TRBV11-1 to TRBJ2-7; 8 bases align to TRBD1. Germline CDR1 reads SGHAT; CDR2 reads FQDESV (reference sequence). Unmatched junction bases numbered 20, after V lost 0 bases and J lost 1 base. The CDR3 totals 21 residues. This CDR3 reads CASSLARSDPRGQGKSYEQYF. In DNA, the CDR3 is TGTGCCAGCAGCTTAGCGAGATCGGACCCGAGAGGACAGGGAAAATCCTACGAGCAGTACTTC. The whole variable domain, filled in from reference TRBV11-1 and TRBJ2-7, reads EAEVAQSPRYKITEKSQAVAFWCDPISGHATLYWYRQILGQGPELLVQFQDESVVDDSQLPKDRFSAERLKGVDSTLKIQPAELGDSAMYLCASSLARSDPRGQGKSYEQYFGPGTRLTVT.

This clonotype was detected only a few times. The rearrangement uses TRBV6-4 and TRBJ2-5; 8 bases are a match to TRBD2. Germline CDR1 and CDR2: MRHNA and SNTAGT. Trimming at V came to 3 bases and at J to 2 bases, leaving 2 bases not matched to a gene. This CDR3 spans 14 amino acids. CDR3 sequence reads: CASSEVAGQETQYF. The CDR3 DNA reads as TGTGCCAGCAGTGAGGTAGCGGGGCAAGAGACCCAGTACTTC.

The J gene is TRBJ2-2, the V gene TRBV12-3 or TRBV12-4; no firm D call. Trimming removed 1 base at V and 5 bases at J, with 5 bases between. The CDR3 is made up of 13 amino acids. The CDR3 region is CASSLEWTGELFF. The CDR3 bases are TGTGCCAGCAGTTTAGAATGGACCGGGGAGCTGTTTTTT.

V is TRBV30 and J is TRBJ1-5, with D unclear. The germline V and J ends were trimmed by 3 bases and 1 base, with 16 bases remaining between them. From germline, CDR1 is GTSNPN and CDR2 SVGIG (reference sequence). The CDR3 is made up of 16 amino acids. CDR3 nucleotide sequence: TGTGCCTGGAGCGTAGGGTGGGCGCGGAGCAATCAGCCCCAGCATTTT. Its translation is CAWSVGWARSNQPQHF.

This clonotype was seen at least ten times. This chain connects TRBV7-2 to TRBJ2-3; 12 positions agree with TRBD2. Trimming removed 5 bases from V and 3 bases from J; junction bases left unmatched: 3. CDR3 size: 15 residues. CDR1 and CDR2 (germline): SGHTA, FQGNSA. The CDR3 nucleotides read TGTGCCAGCAGCAAGCTAGCGGGAGGGACAGATACGCAGTATTTT. This gives the protein CASSKLAGGTDTQYF.